By share, the clone carrying this TCR beta chain ranks as medium-sized. The antigen is unknown. V was cut by 6 bases and J by 2 bases, with 14 bases left in between. The CDR3 loop spans 15 amino acids. CDR1 KGHSH and CDR2 LQKENI come from the germline V gene. These data belong to a study of immune heterogeneity within non-small cell lung tumors. Findings of the study overall: Locally, T-cell clonality showed a moderate but significant correlation with tumor mutational burden measured at the same site (R about 0.34).

The TCR beta CDR3 region underwent multiplex PCR amplification with 32 V and 13 J primers. TCRdb itself ran the multiplex PCR reads through MiXCR, one entry per CDR3 protein. The sample yields 9,000 to 13,000 distinct CDR3 sequences, 25% to 30% seen once. At 600 ng per sample, bulk tumor genomic DNA provided the template. Surgeons took several biopsies per primary tumor, spaced far apart, during surgery. The cohort was untreated, with newly diagnosed non-small cell lung cancer undergoing curative surgery. This clonotype originated in a man aged 50 to 60 with non-small cell lung cancer. Sequencing was carried out using lung tumor tissue. The chain carries TRBV18 and TRBJ2-1; D ambiguous. The CDR3 here is CASSPGRLTYNEQFF. CDR3 in DNA: TGTGCCAGCTCTCCAGGACGGTTAACCTACAATGAGCAGTTCTTC.